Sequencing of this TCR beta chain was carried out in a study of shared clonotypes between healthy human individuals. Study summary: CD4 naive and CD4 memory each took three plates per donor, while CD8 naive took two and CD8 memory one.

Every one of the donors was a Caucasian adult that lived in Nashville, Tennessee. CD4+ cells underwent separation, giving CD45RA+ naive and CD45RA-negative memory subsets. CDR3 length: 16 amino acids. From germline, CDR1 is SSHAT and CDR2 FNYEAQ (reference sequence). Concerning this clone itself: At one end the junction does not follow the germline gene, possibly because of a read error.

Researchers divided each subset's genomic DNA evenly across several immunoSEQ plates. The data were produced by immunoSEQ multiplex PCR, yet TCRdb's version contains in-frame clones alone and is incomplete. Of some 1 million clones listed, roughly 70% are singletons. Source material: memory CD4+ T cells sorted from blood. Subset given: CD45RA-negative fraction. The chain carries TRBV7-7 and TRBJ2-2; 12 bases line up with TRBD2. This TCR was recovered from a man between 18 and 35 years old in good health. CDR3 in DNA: TGTGCTAGCAGCCCTCTAGCGGGGGGGCTCACCGGGGAGCTGTTTTTT. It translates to CASSPLAGGLTGELFF.